This TCR beta chain was identified during a study of beta chain features in type 1 diabetes. Study context: Cell yields, gender and age were comparable in patients and healthy donors.

The authors sorted CD4+ naive, central memory, regulatory and stem cell-like memory cells via CD45RO/CCR7/CD25/CD127/CD95/CD27. The authors reverse transcribed all of the isolated RNA, so sequencing captured expressed TCRB transcripts. The data were produced by immunoSEQ multiplex PCR, yet TCRdb's version contains in-frame clones alone and is incomplete. Among 300,000 to 350,000 clones listed, 11% to 15% were seen once. This clone was detected a few times. The material sequenced was central memory CD4+ T cells from blood. This TCR derives from a man younger than 40 in good health.

This CDR3 is CASSPVVTSPLHF. DNA for the CDR3: TGCGCCAGCAGCCCGGTGGTGACTTCACCCCTCCACTTT. The chain carries TRBV4-1 and TRBJ1-6; unclear D gene. The germline V gene has CDR1 MGHRA and CDR2 YSYEKL. This CDR3 contains 13 residues. Trimming stripped 4 bases from V and 9 bases from J, with 10 bases between.